This TCR beta chain was identified during a study of Ad26.COV2.S vaccination and SARS-CoV-2 variants. Profiled with immunoSEQ multiplex PCR; TCRdb holds only in-frame clones, not every one. The sample holds hundreds of thousands of clones, roughly 90% seen once. This clone was seen only once. Treatment in this sample: some 19 received Ad26.COV2.S at low or high dose, single or two shots; roughly five received placebo; per-sample allocation not given. Sampling occurred on day 63 after the first vaccine or placebo injection. This specimen consisted of peripheral blood, obtained in a trial of Ad26.COV2.S vaccine versus placebo. The receptor was isolated from a person aged 18-60 years who received the Ad26.COV2.S COVID-19 vaccine or a placebo.

CDR3 bases: TGTGCCATCAGTAGAAACAGCGGGGAAGGAAACATTCAGTACTTC. Translating gives CAISRNSGEGNIQYF. The V call is TRBV10-3, the J call TRBJ2-4, with 7 bases matching TRBD2. Germline V gene sequence: CDR1 ENHRY, CDR2 SYGVKD. Trimming cost V 5 bases and J 6 bases; bases outside gene matches: 10. The length of the CDR3 is 15 residues.